The TCR beta chain described here comes from a study of blood T cell repertoires in COVID-19. Overall study: Spain, Italy and the United States supplied samples that represented acute and convalescent COVID-19. In each case, the material was cDNA or gDNA derived from T cells, B-cell-depleted T cells, or PBMCs.

Sequencing was performed with immunoSEQ multiplex PCR; in TCRdb, only in-frame clones are kept and a portion is missing. Among a few hundred thousand clones, about nine tenths were seen once, and the ten largest hold about 3%. This CDR3 is built from 17 residues. Per the germline V gene, CDR1 is GTSNPN and CDR2 is SVGIG (reference sequence). V lost 0 bases and J 1 base, leaving 13 bases between the germline ends. Participant-reported clinical history was the basis for cohort assignment. Symptom resolution, clearance, or two negative PCRs marked the recovered donors of Cohort 3. This clone was seen only a few times.

The chain carries TRBV30 and TRBJ1-6, with D uncertain. Sequenced sample: PBMCs or T cells enriched from blood (not recorded which). This TCR was sampled from a woman aged 45-60 years who had recovered from COVID-19. In nucleotides, the CDR3 is TGTGCCTGGAGTGTAGAGGGAAAAAAATCCTATAATTCACCCCTCCACTTT. This encodes CAWSVEGKKSYNSPLHF.